This TCR beta chain is drawn from a study of OX40 agonist ivuxolimab in advanced cancers. General study points: Within 6 weeks, CD4+ and CD8+ blood T cells expanded clonally at 0.1 to 3.0 mg/kg.

Sequencing used immunoSEQ multiplex PCR; TCRdb keeps in-frame clones, though not all of them. This table has 40,000 to 50,000 clones, over 75% appearing once. Worth noting for this clone: Its matching antigen is unknown.

The ends were cut back, 4 bases at V and 0 bases at J, with 11 bases in the middle. CDR1 is SQVTM and CDR2 is ANQGSEA in the germline V gene. The length of the CDR3 is 14 residues. The chain links TRBV29-1 to TRBJ2-3; a weak D match, TRBD1 (5 bases). The receptor comes from an adult with an advanced solid tumor such as melanoma, head and neck, liver or kidney cancer. The specimen was CD4+ or CD8+ T cells sorted from blood, collected in a trial of the OX40 agonist ivuxolimab. The CDR3 nucleotides read TGCAGCGTTGCTGGACACGATAGCACAGATACGCAGTATTTT. Amino acid sequence: CSVAGHDSTDTQYF.